This T cell receptor (beta chain) was documented in a study of shared clonotypes between healthy human individuals. For the study at large: CD4 naive and CD4 memory each took three plates per donor, while CD8 naive took two and CD8 memory one.

Overall study results and limits: Generation probabilities of non-shared clonotypes were lower (relative to those shared by all four donors).

The assay was immunoSEQ multiplex PCR, and TCRdb's table has in-frame clones only and misses some. This sample has around 700,000 clones; around 73% occur once, and the top ten carry 1.5% to 2%. V was cut by 5 bases and J by 5 bases, with 19 bases left in between. Germline V gene sequence: CDR1 SGHTA, CDR2 FQGNSA. CDR3 length equals 15 residues. Memory CD4+ cells were the fraction left after CD45RA+ naive selection. Details on this clone: Its antigen is unidentified.

The sample consisted of memory CD4+ T cells sorted from blood. Indicated subset: CD45RA-negative fraction. The receptor was derived from a woman aged 25 to 39 in good health. The rearrangement joins TRBV7-2 to TRBJ2-7, with a tentative D call TRBD2 (6 bases). CDR3 nucleotide sequence: TGTGCCAGCAGCCCGGGTGGGGGGAGTTCCCACGAGCAGTACTTC. This sequence encodes CASSPGGGSSHEQYF.